The text below deals with one T cell receptor beta chain. The antigen is unknown. Using quantitative 5'-RACE with molecular barcodes, the authors made TCR beta libraries. TCRdb re-derived calls from the 5' RACE reads in MiXCR, one entry per CDR3 protein. The data contain approximately 550,000 distinct CDR3 sequences, approximately 11% of them singletons. The data belong to a study of CD8 T cells in ankylosing spondylitis. This CDR3 has 13 amino acids. Trimming shortened V by 5 bases and J by 2 bases, and 10 bases separated the two germline ends. CDR1 LNHDA and CDR2 SQIVND come from the germline V gene (reference sequence). Overall study results and limits: Characteristic of ankylosing spondylitis blood, it appeared, was a TCR beta motif comprising eight highly homologous variants. Reported data indicate significant enrichment of disease-linked clones within matched ankylosing spondylitis synovial fluid. Previous work reported some of these motif variants in the synovial fluid and blood of reactive arthritis. As for the disease-linked clones, they showed a CD8+ phenotype and occurred at relatively low frequencies in peripheral blood.

Material: blood, either unsorted or a sorted T cell fraction (not recorded which). This receptor was taken from a male donor with ankylosing spondylitis. J is TRBJ2-7 and V is TRBV19; possible D gene TRBD2, 5 bases. CDR3 DNA sequence: TGTGCCAGTAGTCGTGGACTCACCTACGAGCAGTACGTC. Protein: CASSRGLTYEQYV.